The 5 T cell receptor beta chains listed next were all sequenced from one sample in a study of shared clonotypes between healthy human individuals. Sequencing was performed with immunoSEQ multiplex PCR; in TCRdb, only in-frame clones are kept and a portion is missing. The table lists 2.5 million or so clones, approximately 92% of them singletons. The sequenced sample was naive CD4+ T cells sorted from blood. This sample's subset: CD45RA+ positively selected. All receptors come from a man younger than 30 in good health.

Only a few counts were recorded for this clone. The chain links TRBV2 to TRBJ1-5; no clear D. V lost 6 bases and J lost 2, with 11 bases in between. Germline V gene lookup returns CDR1 SNHLY and CDR2 FYNNEI. CDR3 size: 14 residues. CDR3 DNA sequence: TGTGCCAGCAGGAATGGGAAGGGCAATCAGCCCCAGCATTTT. This translates into CASRNGKGNQPQHF.

The chain combines TRBV19 with TRBJ2-7, with D possibly TRBD2 on 6 matching bases. The V gene's germline CDR1 is LNHDA and CDR2 SQIVND (reference sequence). The ends were cut back, 0 bases at V and 3 bases at J, with 9 bases in the middle. The CDR3 loop spans 14 amino acids. Here the CDR3 reads CASSIDGGLYEQYF. In nucleotides, the CDR3 is TGTGCCAGTAGTATAGACGGGGGACTCTACGAGCAGTACTTC.

The chain carries TRBV19 and TRBJ1-5; 9 nucleotides line up with TRBD1. The CDR3 runs 16 residues. Germline V gene lookup returns CDR1 LNHDA and CDR2 SQIVND (reference sequence). J gave up 6 bases and V 5 bases, and 11 bases lay outside the gene matches. The CDR3 region is CASSSPGQGDSQPQHF. The CDR3 coding sequence is TGTGCCAGTAGTTCACCGGGACAGGGTGATAGTCAGCCCCAGCATTTT.

V is TRBV7-9 and J is TRBJ1-5; D is unresolved. There are 14 residues in the CDR3. Trimming removed 1 base from V and 3 bases from J, with 7 bases in between. The germline CDR1 and CDR2 sequences are SEHNR and FQNEAQ (reference sequence). CDR3 protein: CASSLEGFNQPQHF. DNA of the CDR3: TGTGCCAGCAGCTTAGAAGGTTTCAATCAGCCCCAGCATTTT. The full variable domain, in which reference TRBV7-9 and TRBJ1-5 provide the parts outside the CDR3, is DTGVSQNPRHKITKRGQNVTFRCDPISEHNRLYWYRQTLGQGPEFLTYFQNEAQLEKSRLLSDRFSAERPKGSFSTLEIQRTEQGDSAMYLCASSLEGFNQPQHFGDGTRLSIL.

The DNA of the CDR3 is TGTGCCAGCACCGTCCCGGGACTCCCCGCAAATTCACCCCTCCACTTT. It yields the protein CASTVPGLPANSPLHF. This rearrangement joins TRBV28 to TRBJ1-6; tentatively, D is TRBD1 (5 bases). Trimming left V 7 bases short and J 7 bases short, with 20 bases between. From germline, CDR1 is MDHEN and CDR2 SYDVKM. The length of the CDR3 is 16 residues.